Sequencing of this T cell receptor (beta chain) was carried out in a study of shared clonotypes between healthy human individuals. Produced via immunoSEQ multiplex PCR; TCRdb's table is partial and in-frame only. The table shows roughly 2.1 million clones, with roughly 91% occurring only once. V gave up 5 bases and J gave up 3 bases, with 11 bases separating them. Germline V gene lookup returns CDR1 SEHNR and CDR2 FQNEAQ (reference sequence). The CDR3 spans 13 residues. Naive CD8 cells lacked CD45RO and underwent positive selection for CCR7, leaving out terminally differentiated effector memory CD45RA+ cells. The donor population consisted of healthy HIV-negative adults with no recent acute infections or vaccinations. Notes on this clone: In the same sample, other DNA sequences code for this CDR3.

Sequencing was carried out using naive CD8+ T cells from PBMCs. The TCR comes from a man younger than 35 in good health. Some clones in this sample may be carry-over from other donors' samples. This chain joins TRBV7-9 and TRBJ2-7; the D gene could be TRBD1 or TRBD2 (6 bases each). In nucleotides, the CDR3 is TGTGCCAGCAGCCCCGAGGGGGGCTACGAGCAGTACTTC. Translated: CASSPEGGYEQYF.